This T cell receptor beta chain derives from a study of T cell clonality in common variable immunodeficiency. At least ten counts were recorded for this clone. Its antigen is undetermined. The CDR3 extends 3 residues past the end of the read, so its final part is completed from the germline J gene. Findings and caveats of the study: In common variable immunodeficiency, TCR beta chains reportedly carried fewer deletions and N-nucleotide insertions. The cause of increased CVID clonality remains unclear without subpopulation sequencing. Compared with controls, CVID subjects had fewer shared TCRbeta clones. Compared with healthy controls, CVID subjects showed increased TCRbeta clonality, mostly in about a third.

The CDR3 contains 11 residues. With 4 bases removed from V and 3 bases from J, the gap between germline ends came to 4 bases. Germline-derived CDR1 and CDR2 are ENHRY and SYGVKD. The protocol was immunoSEQ multiplex PCR, while the TCRdb copy is restricted to in-frame clones and leaves out a portion. The table lists 39,000 or so clones, with no singletons. The chain carries TRBV10-3 and TRBJ2-7; no clear D. The source is a person between 18 and 70 years old in good health. Sample: peripheral blood mononuclear cells. Incomplete CDR3 DNA: TGTGCCATCAGTGCCCTCTACGAG. This codes for CAISALYE. Given in full, the CDR3 is CAISALYEQYF.